The next 19 T cell receptor beta chains were all read from a single sample in a study of identical twins. TCRdb independently ran MiXCR on the 5' RACE reads; one entry per CDR3 protein. Here the sample spans 640,000 or so distinct CDR3 sequences, 5.5% to 7.5% being singletons. The sample comprised naive T cells sorted from blood. These receptors were obtained from a man aged 18 to 29 in good health.

This clonotype was picked up many times. This chain joins TRBV6-6 and TRBJ1-5; D is unresolved. V was trimmed by 0 bases and J by 8 bases, leaving 8 bases between them. Germline CDR1 MNHNY, CDR2 SVGAGI (reference sequence). This CDR3 has 13 residues. CDR3 in amino acids: CASSYSRIEPQHF. The DNA of the CDR3 is TGTGCCAGCAGTTACTCAAGGATCGAGCCCCAGCATTTT.

This clonotype has at least ten counts. The V call is TRBV28, the J call TRBJ2-1, with 13 bases that match TRBD2. V trimming: 5 bases; J trimming: 6 bases; junction bases outside the gene matches: 4. CDR3 length: 15 residues. Germline CDR1 is MDHEN and CDR2 is SYDVKM. CDR3 residues: CASSTGTSGINEQFF. DNA for the CDR3: TGTGCCAGCAGTACCGGGACTAGCGGGATCAATGAGCAGTTCTTC.

This chain links TRBV6-5 with TRBJ2-7, with D unresolved. The CDR3 totals 14 residues. Germline V gene data show CDR1 as MNHEY and CDR2 as SVGAGI. V was trimmed by 2 bases and J by 1 base, leaving 9 bases between them. Written as DNA, the CDR3 is TGTGCCAGCAGTTACCAGCGTGGTTCCTACGAGCAGTACTTC. Amino acids: CASSYQRGSYEQYF.

This clonotype was recorded at least ten times. This chain uses TRBV3-1 with TRBJ1-2; 7 positions agree with TRBD1. Germline V gives CDR1 LGHDT, CDR2 YNNKEL (reference sequence). The length of the CDR3 is 13 residues. The trim removed 3 bases at V and 7 bases at J, leaving 5 bases unmatched. The DNA of the CDR3 is TGTGCCAGCAGCCAGAGACAGGGCCGTGGCTACACCTTC. It translates to CASSQRQGRGYTF. Full variable domain (rest looked up from reference TRBV3-1 and TRBJ1-2): DTAVSQTPKYLVTQMGNDKSIKCEQNLGHDTMYWYKQDSKKFLKIMFSYNNKELIINETVPNRFSPKSPDKAHLNLHINSLELGDSAVYFCASSQRQGRGYTFGSGTRLTVV.

The chain employs TRBV7-3 and TRBJ2-4, with D unclear. Looked up from germline, CDR1 is SGHTA and CDR2 is FQGTGA. The CDR3 consists of 16 residues. The V end was cut by 2 bases, the J end by 0 bases, with 11 bases between. The CDR3 protein is CASSLRTSVAKNIQYF. The CDR3 DNA reads TGTGCCAGCAGCTTACGCACCAGTGTAGCCAAAAACATTCAGTACTTC.

This clonotype appeared many times. The rearrangement links TRBV4-3 to TRBJ2-7; D gene unclear. CDR3 length: 15 amino acids. The ends were cut back, 0 bases at V and 3 bases at J, with 12 bases in the middle. CDR1 and CDR2 from the germline V gene are LGHNA and YSLEER. CDR3 nucleotides: TGCGCCAGCAGCCAAGATTATGGGCCGCACTACGAGCAGTACTTC. Amino acid sequence: CASSQDYGPHYEQYF.

This clonotype was seen ten or more times. The chain joins TRBV2 to TRBJ2-7; 10 bases align to TRBD2. CDR1 SNHLY and CDR2 FYNNEI come from the germline V gene. The CDR3 contains 13 residues. The V and J ends lost 6 bases and 3 bases, in that order; junction bases with no gene match: 2. In DNA, the CDR3 is TGTGCCAGCAGGTGGACTAGCGGCTACGAGCAGTACGTC. Translation: CASRWTSGYEQYV.

This clonotype was counted only a few times. The chain links TRBV15 to TRBJ2-7, with 7 positions matching TRBD1. Germline V gene lookup returns CDR1 LNHNV and CDR2 YYDKDF (reference sequence). CDR3 length: 15 amino acids. V shed 4 bases and J 6 bases; nucleotides not matched to a gene: 12. The CDR3 reads CATSTRQGSVGEQYF. CDR3 sequence (DNA): TGTGCCACCAGCACCCGACAGGGCAGTGTCGGCGAGCAGTACTTC.

The chain uses TRBV11-2 and TRBJ2-1, with 9 bases that match TRBD2. Looked up from germline, CDR1 is SGHAT and CDR2 is FQNNGV. The length of the CDR3 is 19 residues. J lost 8 bases, V lost 2 bases, and 19 bases had no gene match. The DNA of the CDR3 is TGTGCCAGCAGCTTATCCCCCCGCGGGAGGGCCACATTTTGGTATGAGCAGTTCTTC. Its translation is CASSLSPRGRATFWYEQFF. The full variable domain, in which reference TRBV11-2 and TRBJ2-1 provide the parts outside the CDR3, is EAGVAQSPRYKIIEKRQSVAFWCNPISGHATLYWYQQILGQGPKLLIQFQNNGVVDDSQLPKDRFSAERLKGVDSTLKIQPAKLEDSAVYLCASSLSPRGRATFWYEQFFGPGTRLTVL.

This clonotype was seen repeatedly, ten times or more. This rearrangement joins TRBV3-1 to TRBJ2-2; tentatively, D is TRBD2 (5 bases). This CDR3 contains 15 residues. V lost 0 bases and J 6 bases, leaving 11 bases between the germline ends. CDR1 LGHDT and CDR2 YNNKEL come from the germline V gene (reference sequence). The CDR3 spells CASSQDMAGAGELFF. CDR3 DNA sequence: TGTGCCAGCAGCCAAGATATGGCGGGTGCCGGGGAGCTGTTTTTT.

This clonotype was observed at least ten times. The V gene is TRBV7-9, the J gene TRBJ2-7, with D possibly being TRBD1 (6 bases). The CDR3 runs to 15 residues. The germline V gene has CDR1 SEHNR and CDR2 FQNEAQ (reference sequence). V lost 5 bases and J lost 4, with 18 bases in between. The CDR3 bases are TGTGCCAGCAGCCCAGGGACACCGAACTTATACGAGCAGTACTTC. Translation gives CASSPGTPNLYEQYF. Combining the CDR3 with reference TRBV7-9 and TRBJ2-7 gives the whole variable domain DTGVSQNPRHKITKRGQNVTFRCDPISEHNRLYWYRQTLGQGPEFLTYFQNEAQLEKSRLLSDRFSAERPKGSFSTLEIQRTEQGDSAMYLCASSPGTPNLYEQYFGPGTRLTVT.

This sequence joins TRBV6-1 and TRBJ2-1; 14 nucleotides match TRBD2. The CDR3 consists of 16 residues. Trimming removed 4 bases from V and 6 bases from J; junction bases left unmatched: 5. Germline loops: CDR1 MNHNS, CDR2 SASEGT. CDR3 in amino acids: CASSARLAGGPNEQFF. CDR3 in DNA: TGTGCCAGCAGTGCGAGACTAGCGGGAGGGCCCAATGAGCAGTTCTTC.

The chain has TRBV20-1 and TRBJ2-5; 8 nucleotides agree with TRBD1. Per germline, CDR1 DFQATT and CDR2 SNEGSKA (reference sequence). The trim removed 1 base at V and 3 bases at J, leaving 19 bases unmatched. CDR3 length equals 19 residues. CDR3 protein: CSARVLRGLSVEGEETQYF. DNA of the CDR3: TGCAGTGCTAGAGTTCTCAGGGGGCTGTCCGTAGAGGGAGAAGAGACCCAGTACTTC.

This clonotype was observed many times. The V call is TRBV5-1, the J call TRBJ2-1; D is ambiguous. The germline V and J ends were trimmed by 0 bases and 8 bases, with 9 bases remaining between them. The CDR3 runs to 13 residues. The germline V gene encodes CDR1 SGHRS and CDR2 YFSETQ. CDR3 amino acids: CASSLGRPDEQFF. DNA of the CDR3: TGCGCCAGCAGCTTGGGGCGACCGGATGAGCAGTTCTTC.

This clonotype was picked up a small number of times. J is TRBJ2-1 and V is TRBV12-3 or TRBV12-4, with D perhaps matching TRBD1 (6 bases). With 6 bases removed from V and 7 bases from J, the gap between germline ends came to 31 bases. The CDR3 loop spans 19 amino acids. CDR3 region: CASSIFGGGRSPLKNEQFF. The CDR3 nucleotides are TGTGCCAGCAGCATCTTCGGTGGGGGCAGGTCACCCCTGAAGAATGAGCAGTTCTTC.

Concerning this clonotype: This may come from a read error, since a much larger clone is one base off. The chain has TRBV20-1 and TRBJ2-3; 11 bases are a match to TRBD2. Germline V gives CDR1 DFQATT, CDR2 SNEGSKA (reference sequence). The CDR3 is 15 residues long. DNA of the CDR3: TGCAGTGCTGCAGGGACTAGCGGACTCACAGATACGCAGGATTTT. It translates to CSAAGTSGLTDTQDF.

This clonotype was seen at least ten times. The chain is built from TRBV29-1 and TRBJ2-3, with D perhaps matching TRBD1 or TRBD2 (5 bases each). Per germline, CDR1 SQVTM and CDR2 ANQGSEA. The germline V and J ends were trimmed by 4 bases and 4 bases, with 12 bases remaining between them. This CDR3 spans 13 amino acids. The DNA for the CDR3 is TGCAGCGTTGGTGGGGGTTCCGCAGATACGCAGTATTTT. Its translation: CSVGGGSADTQYF.

Concerning this clonotype: A much larger clone lies a single base off, so this may be a read error. This chain links TRBV5-1 with TRBJ2-5, with 9 bases aligning to TRBD1. This CDR3 spans 15 amino acids. The V gene's germline CDR1 is SGHRS and CDR2 YFSETQ. The CDR3 DNA reads as TGCGCCAGAAGCTTGGTTACAGGGGGCGCAGAGACCCAGTACTTC. It translates to CARSLVTGGAETQYF.

In its sample, this clonotype was seen a few times. V is TRBV5-1 and J is TRBJ2-7, with TRBD1 identical over 7 bases. Germline V gene sequence: CDR1 SGHRS, CDR2 YFSETQ. Losses at the gene ends were 0 bases for V and 3 bases for J; bases not matched to a gene: 6. The CDR3 has 15 residues. The CDR3 nucleotides read TGCGCCAGCAGCTTGGACACAGGGGCCCACTACGAGCAGTACGTC. Amino acid sequence: CASSLDTGAHYEQYV.